This T cell receptor beta chain was observed in a study of blood T cell repertoires in COVID-19. Across the whole study: PBMCs, B-cell-depleted T cells, or T cells provided the cDNA or gDNA that made up the material.

This clone has only one observation. The V end was cut by 0 bases, the J end by 7 bases, with 6 bases between. This CDR3 is 11 amino acids long. Germline CDR1 is DFQATT and CDR2 is SNEGSKA (reference sequence). Profiled with immunoSEQ multiplex PCR; TCRdb holds only in-frame clones, not every one. This sample has about 170,000 clones; 70% to 90% occur once, and the top ten carry more than 7.5%. The TCR originated in a man aged 35-49 years who had recovered from COVID-19. Sequenced: peripheral blood. The rearrangement uses TRBV20-1 and TRBJ1-2; D is ambiguous. CDR3 coding DNA: TGCAGTGCTAGAGAGGGCAGTGGCTACACCTTC. Its translation is CSAREGSGYTF.